In its sample, the clone carrying this TCR beta chain was seen many times. Antigen specificity is unknown. The sample is drawn from a study of regulatory T cells in long-lasting Graves disease. Overall study results and limits: Clonotypes that were public and shared totalled approximately 3,000 in persistent patients versus over 800 in new patients.

The CDR3 spans 16 residues. V dropped 7 bases and J dropped 5; count of bases not matched to a gene: 13. The germline V gene encodes CDR1 ENHRY and CDR2 SYGVKD. Time point in this sample: persistent/refractory GD, antithyroid drugs over 5 years with positive TRAb. There was RNA extracted from PBMCs, and the TCR library was made from it. Sequencing libraries for TCR beta were prepared with iRepertoire HTBI primers and Arm-PCR of CDR3 regions. In the source study's methods: Sequenced samples collectively carried 55 to 80 TRBV and over 11 TRBJ segments. A single record per CDR3 protein comes from TCRdb applying MiXCR to the multiplex PCR reads. TCRdb, not the original authors, processed these V and J calls. In the table there are about 400,000 distinct CDR3 sequences, around 21% of which are singletons.

The V gene is TRBV10-3, the J gene TRBJ1-2; 10 bases map to TRBD1. The TCR comes from a female donor with Graves disease. The starting material was peripheral blood mononuclear cells (PBMCs), obtained when the disease was refractory, from a patient treated with antithyroid drugs. The CDR3 coding sequence is TGTGCCATCAATCAATTCCGGGACAGGGGTTCTTATGGCTACACCTTC. This encodes CAINQFRDRGSYGYTF.